These 21 T cell receptor beta chains came from one sample sequenced in a study of Ad26.COV2.S vaccination and SARS-CoV-2 variants. Profiled with immunoSEQ multiplex PCR; TCRdb holds only in-frame clones, not every one. The sample has about 370,000 clones, 89% seen once. Treatment here: roughly 18 received Ad26.COV2.S at low or high dose, single or two shots; 5 received placebo; per-sample allocation not given. Day 63 following the first vaccine or placebo injection was when the samples were taken. The source was peripheral blood, collected in a trial of Ad26.COV2.S vaccine versus placebo. The receptors were sampled from a person between 18 and 59 years old who received the Ad26.COV2.S COVID-19 vaccine or a placebo.

This chain connects TRBV5-6 to TRBJ2-7, with TRBD1 as a possible D gene (6 bases). Germline V gene sequence: CDR1 SGHDT, CDR2 YYEEEE. CDR3 size: 15 residues. V was cut by 4 bases and J by 3 bases, with 17 bases left in between. The CDR3 DNA reads TGTGCCAGCAGCCTAAGACAGGCGGTTTTCTACGAGCAGTACTTC. Translating it yields CASSLRQAVFYEQYF.

The chain combines TRBV18 with TRBJ2-7; D is perhaps TRBD1 (5 bases). V was trimmed by 0 bases and J by 5 bases, leaving 8 bases between them. The CDR3 consists of 13 residues. Germline CDR1 and CDR2: KGHSH and LQKENI. The CDR3, as DNA: TGTGCCAGCTCACCACCAGGGGTCGACGAGCAGTACTTC. This translates into CASSPPGVDEQYF.

The CDR3 here is CASSYGRDYEQYF. CDR3 DNA: TGTGCCAGCAGCTACGGCCGGGACTACGAGCAGTACTTC. The chain couples TRBV7-9 to TRBJ2-7; maybe TRBD2 (5 bases). From germline, CDR1 is SEHNR and CDR2 FQNEAQ (reference sequence). V lost 4 bases and J 3 bases, leaving 10 bases between the germline ends. The CDR3 is 13 amino acids.

The chain joins TRBV5-1 to TRBJ2-1; the match to TRBD2 covers 9 bases. Unmatched junction bases numbered 12, after V lost 2 bases and J lost 9 bases. This CDR3 is built from 16 residues. The germline CDR1 and CDR2 sequences are SGHRS and YFSETQ. The chain's CDR3 is CASSLLAGAGGSEQFF. Here the CDR3 DNA reads TGCGCCAGCAGCTTATTAGCGGGAGCAGGTGGTAGTGAGCAGTTCTTC.

V usage is TRBV6-5 and J usage is TRBJ2-1; 7 bases are shared with TRBD2. V lost 9 bases, J lost 5 bases, and 10 bases stayed unmatched. This CDR3 spans 14 amino acids. Germline CDR1 MNHEY, CDR2 SVGAGI. The CDR3 here is CASWTRESHNEQFF. Written as DNA, the CDR3 is TGTGCCAGTTGGACTAGGGAAAGTCACAATGAGCAGTTCTTC.

The count of this clone is one. This chain connects TRBV4-1 to TRBJ2-2; D remains ambiguous. The CDR3 loop spans 14 amino acids. The germline CDR1 and CDR2 sequences are MGHRA and YSYEKL. The V gene lost 1 base and the J gene lost 2 bases, with 5 bases spanning the gap. DNA of the CDR3: TGCGCCAGCAGCCAAGTGCATAACACCGGGGAGCTGTTTTTT. Encoded protein: CASSQVHNTGELFF.

The chain is built from TRBV5-1 and TRBJ2-5; TRBD2 agrees at 14 bases. Trimming took 3 bases from V and 5 from J; bases not matched to a gene: 6. The CDR3 spans 16 residues. The germline gives CDR1 SGHRS, CDR2 YFSETQ. CDR3 amino acids: CASSSRLAGGPETQYF. The CDR3 DNA sequence: TGCGCCAGCAGCTCACGACTAGCGGGAGGGCCTGAGACCCAGTACTTC.

This clone was recorded once. The J gene is TRBJ2-1, the V gene TRBV7-6; D is uncertain. Trimming took off 5 bases at V and 0 bases at J, with 14 bases between the two ends. This CDR3 spans 16 amino acids. Germline values: CDR1 SGHVS, CDR2 FNYEAQ. The CDR3 sequence: CASSPYAASSYNEQFF. CDR3 DNA sequence: TGTGCCAGCAGCCCGTATGCTGCGAGCTCCTACAATGAGCAGTTCTTC.

Notes on this clone: The same CDR3 also results from other DNA sequences found in this sample. The genes are TRBV29-1 and TRBJ1-3; D perhaps matches TRBD1 (5 bases). V gave up 6 bases and J gave up 2 bases, with 11 bases separating them. The CDR3 contains 13 residues. The germline CDR1 and CDR2 sequences are SQVTM and ANQGSEA. The CDR3 loop is CSVGGTAGNTIYF. The CDR3 region has the DNA TGCAGCGTGGGGGGGACGGCTGGAAACACCATATATTTT.

The table lists this clone with a count of one. V and J are TRBV27 and TRBJ2-1; D uncertain. The CDR3 runs to 16 residues. The V end lost 3 bases, the J end lost 0 bases, and 12 bases lay between the germline ends. CDR1 MNHEY and CDR2 SMNVEV come from the germline V gene (reference sequence). CDR3 protein: CASSFLGASSYNEQFF. The CDR3 DNA is TGTGCCAGCAGTTTCCTCGGCGCAAGCTCCTACAATGAGCAGTTCTTC.

V is TRBV25-1 and J is TRBJ1-6, with 9 bases matching TRBD1. Germline assignment: CDR1 MGHDK and CDR2 SYGVNS. Germline trimming cut 3 bases from V and 7 bases from J; bases unmatched to any gene: 4. This CDR3 is 15 amino acids long. The CDR3 nucleotides are TGTGCCAGCAGTGATTACGGACAGGGGAATTCACCCCTCCACTTT. It encodes CASSDYGQGNSPLHF.

The rearrangement links TRBV5-5 to TRBJ2-7; tentatively, D is TRBD2 (5 bases). This CDR3 has 14 amino acids. From germline, CDR1 is SGHKS and CDR2 YYEKEE (reference sequence). Between the trimmed V and J ends, which lost 1 base and 1 base, there was a span of 9 bases. CDR3 sequence: CASSLNPGSYEQYF. CDR3 nucleotide sequence: TGTGCCAGCAGCTTGAATCCGGGATCCTACGAGCAGTACTTC.

The rearrangement links TRBV5-4 to TRBJ2-1; 7 bases are shared with TRBD2. This CDR3 comprises 16 residues. Germline V gene sequence: CDR1 SGHNT, CDR2 YYREEE (reference sequence). V shed 0 bases and J 5 bases; nucleotides not matched to a gene: 8. CDR3 DNA: TGTGCCAGCAGCTTGGAGGGGACTAAACCCAACAATGAGCAGTTCTTC. Protein sequence: CASSLEGTKPNNEQFF.

V usage is TRBV28 and J usage is TRBJ2-1; maybe TRBD1 (5 bases). CDR1 MDHEN and CDR2 SYDVKM come from the germline V gene. Trimming took 4 bases from V and 6 from J, leaving 16 bases between them. CDR3 size: 15 residues. The CDR3 is CASSSGGQGLNEQFF. In nucleotides, the CDR3 is TGTGCCAGCAGTTCTGGTGGTCAGGGTCTCAATGAGCAGTTCTTC.

The chain recombines TRBV10-1 with TRBJ2-7; D could derive from TRBD1 or TRBD2 (5 bases each). Germline V gives CDR1 WNHNN, CDR2 SYGVQD (reference sequence). V was cut by 7 bases and J by 1 base, with 23 bases left in between. This CDR3 is built from 17 residues. CDR3 bases: TGCGCCAGCACCGGATTGAGAGAGGGGAGTCGTTCCTACGAGCAGTACTTC. This sequence encodes CASTGLREGSRSYEQYF.

This clone was detected only once. The V gene is TRBV19, the J gene TRBJ2-1; 11 bases match TRBD2. The CDR3 runs to 17 residues. Germline trimming cut 3 bases from V and 1 base from J; bases unmatched to any gene: 5. The germline V gene encodes CDR1 LNHDA and CDR2 SQIVND (reference sequence). This chain's CDR3 is CASSIPGLAGSYNEQFF. In nucleotides, the CDR3 is TGTGCCAGTAGTATCCCCGGACTAGCGGGTTCCTACAATGAGCAGTTCTTC. Full variable domain (missing parts from reference TRBV19 and TRBJ2-1): DGGITQSPKYLFRKEGQNVTLSCEQNLNHDAMYWYRQDPGQGLRLIYYSQIVNDFQKGDIAEGYSVSREKKESFPLTVTSAQKNPTAFYLCASSIPGLAGSYNEQFFGPGTRLTVL.

This chain links TRBV5-4 with TRBJ2-1, with 13 bases that match TRBD2. The ends lost 0 bases at V and 4 bases at J; junction bases unmatched: 7. The CDR3 contains 18 residues. Germline V lookup: CDR1 SGHNT, CDR2 YYREEE (reference sequence). CDR3 nucleotides: TGTGCCAGCAGCTTGGGGACTAGCGGGAGAAGTCCGTACAATGAGCAGTTCTTC. Protein product: CASSLGTSGRSPYNEQFF.

The chain combines TRBV6-5 with TRBJ1-5, with 9 nucleotides matching TRBD1. V lost 4 bases to trimming and J lost 8 bases; unmatched junction nucleotides: 12. The CDR3 contains 16 residues. CDR1 is MNHEY, CDR2 SVGAGI, per germline. As DNA, the CDR3 is TGTGCCAGCAGTTCCCTCGGACAGGGGTCGCGGGAGCCCCAGCATTTT. It specifies CASSSLGQGSREPQHF.

The sample holds a few counts of this clone. The rearrangement links TRBV19 to TRBJ2-2; a possible D gene is TRBD2 (6 bases). The V gene's germline CDR1 is LNHDA and CDR2 SQIVND (reference sequence). The CDR3 covers 20 residues. Trimming stripped 2 bases from V and 0 bases from J, with 22 bases between. The CDR3 DNA reads TGTGCCAGTAGTATATCCCCGGTCCATGTCGGGGGACCGAACACCGGGGAGCTGTTTTTT. Its translation: CASSISPVHVGGPNTGELFF.

This clone was seen a single time. The chain links TRBV4-1 to TRBJ2-7; 16 bases agree with TRBD2. The germline CDR1 and CDR2 sequences are MGHRA and YSYEKL. The CDR3 runs to 16 residues. After removal of 3 bases from V and 6 bases from J, the junction contained 5 bases not matched to a gene. The CDR3 nucleotides are TGCGCCAGCAGCCAGGGACTAGCGGGAGGGGGGTTCGAGCAGTACTTC. Protein product: CASSQGLAGGGFEQYF.

The chain recombines TRBV27 with TRBJ2-7, with D maybe TRBD1 (6 bases). Germline values: CDR1 MNHEY, CDR2 SMNVEV (reference sequence). This CDR3 is built from 14 residues. V lost 6 bases to trimming and J lost 2 bases, with 14 bases between them. The CDR3 DNA reads TGTGCCAGCAGGATCCGGGACAAGCCCTACGAGCAGTACTTC. Protein product: CASRIRDKPYEQYF.